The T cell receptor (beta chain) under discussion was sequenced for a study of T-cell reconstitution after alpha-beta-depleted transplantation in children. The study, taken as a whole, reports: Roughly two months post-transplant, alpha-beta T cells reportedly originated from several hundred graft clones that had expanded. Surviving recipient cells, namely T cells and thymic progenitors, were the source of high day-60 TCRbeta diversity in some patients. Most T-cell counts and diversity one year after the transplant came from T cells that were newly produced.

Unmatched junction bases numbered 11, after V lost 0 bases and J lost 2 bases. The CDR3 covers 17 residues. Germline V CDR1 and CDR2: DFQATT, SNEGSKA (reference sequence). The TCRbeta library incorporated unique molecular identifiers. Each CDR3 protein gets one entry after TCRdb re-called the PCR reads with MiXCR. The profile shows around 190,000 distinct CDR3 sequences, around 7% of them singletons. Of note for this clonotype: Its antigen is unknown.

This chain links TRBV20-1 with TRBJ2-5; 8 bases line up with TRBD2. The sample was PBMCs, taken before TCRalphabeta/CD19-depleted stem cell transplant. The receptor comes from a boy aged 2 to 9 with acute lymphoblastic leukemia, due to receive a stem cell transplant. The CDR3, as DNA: TGCAGTGCTAGAGATCTTTTCAGCGGGGGATGGCAAGAGACCCAGTACTTC. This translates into CSARDLFSGGWQETQYF.